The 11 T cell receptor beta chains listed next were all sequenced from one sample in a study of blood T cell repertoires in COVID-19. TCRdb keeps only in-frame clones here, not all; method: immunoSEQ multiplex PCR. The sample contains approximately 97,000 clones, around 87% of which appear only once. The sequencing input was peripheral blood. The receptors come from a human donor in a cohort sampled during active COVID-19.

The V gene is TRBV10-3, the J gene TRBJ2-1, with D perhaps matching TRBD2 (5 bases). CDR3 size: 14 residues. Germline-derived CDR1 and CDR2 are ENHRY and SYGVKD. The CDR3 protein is CAGSRDPSYNEQFF. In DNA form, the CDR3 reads TGTGCAGGCTCCCGGGATCCCTCATACAATGAGCAGTTCTTC.

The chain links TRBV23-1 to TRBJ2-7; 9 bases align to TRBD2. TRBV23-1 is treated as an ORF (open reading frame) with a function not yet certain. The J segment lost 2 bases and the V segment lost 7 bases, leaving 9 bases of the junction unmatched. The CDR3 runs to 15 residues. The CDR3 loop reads CASKGLASVAYEQYF. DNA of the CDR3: TGCGCCAGCAAAGGACTAGCGAGCGTAGCCTACGAGCAGTACTTC.

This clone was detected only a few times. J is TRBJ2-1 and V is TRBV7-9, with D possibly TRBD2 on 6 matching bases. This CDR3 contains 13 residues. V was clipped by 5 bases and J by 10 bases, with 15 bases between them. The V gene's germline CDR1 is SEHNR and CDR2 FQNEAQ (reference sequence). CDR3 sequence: CASSRGLIGEQFF. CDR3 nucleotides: TGTGCCAGCAGCCGCGGACTAATTGGCGAGCAGTTCTTC.

The CDR3 reads CASSYEGQGTGNTIYF. Written as DNA, the CDR3 is TGTGCCAGCAGTTACGAGGGACAGGGAACGGGAAACACCATATATTTT. The chain joins TRBV6-6 to TRBJ1-3; 9 bases line up with TRBD1. V was pared by 2 bases and J by 4 bases, with 6 bases of the junction left unmatched. The CDR3 contains 16 residues. The germline V gene encodes CDR1 MNHNY and CDR2 SVGAGI (reference sequence).

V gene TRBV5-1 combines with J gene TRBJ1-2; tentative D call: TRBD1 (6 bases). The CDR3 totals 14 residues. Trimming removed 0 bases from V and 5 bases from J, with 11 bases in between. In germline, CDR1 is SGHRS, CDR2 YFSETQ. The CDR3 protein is CASSLAGGQYGYTF. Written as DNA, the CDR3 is TGCGCCAGCAGCTTGGCGGGGGGCCAATATGGCTACACCTTC. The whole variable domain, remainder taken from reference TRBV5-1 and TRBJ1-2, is KAGVTQTPRYLIKTRGQQVTLSCSPISGHRSVSWYQQTPGQGLQFLFEYFSETQRNKGNFPGRFSGRQFSNSRSEMNVSTLELGDSALYLCASSLAGGQYGYTFGSGTRLTVV.

The CDR3 DNA is TGCAGCGTTGAACTAGCGGGTACTCGAGAGCAGTTCTTC. It yields the protein CSVELAGTREQFF. The chain couples TRBV29-1 to TRBJ2-1; 8 bases agree with TRBD2. The V and J ends lost 2 bases and 10 bases, in that order; junction bases with no gene match: 7. This CDR3 comprises 13 residues. Germline V CDR1 and CDR2: SQVTM, ANQGSEA.

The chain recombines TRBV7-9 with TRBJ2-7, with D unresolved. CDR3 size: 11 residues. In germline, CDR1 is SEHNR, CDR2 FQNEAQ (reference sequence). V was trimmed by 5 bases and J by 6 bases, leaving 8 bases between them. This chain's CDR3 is CASSPRVEQYF. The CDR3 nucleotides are TGTGCCAGCAGCCCCCGGGTCGAGCAGTACTTC.

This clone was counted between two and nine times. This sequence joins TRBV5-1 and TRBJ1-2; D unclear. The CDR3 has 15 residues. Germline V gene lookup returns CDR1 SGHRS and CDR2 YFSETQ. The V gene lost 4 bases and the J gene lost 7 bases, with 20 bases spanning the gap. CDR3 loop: CASSRGEGGSLGYTF. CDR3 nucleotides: TGCGCCAGCAGCCGTGGTGAAGGAGGATCTCTTGGCTACACCTTC.

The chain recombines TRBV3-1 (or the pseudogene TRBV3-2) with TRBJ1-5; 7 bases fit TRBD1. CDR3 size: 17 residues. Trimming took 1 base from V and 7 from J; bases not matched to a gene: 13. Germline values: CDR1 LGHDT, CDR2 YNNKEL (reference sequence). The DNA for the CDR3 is TGTGCCAGCAGCCAAGGGAGGGGGCCCTCAAGTCGCCAGCCCCAGCATTTT. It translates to CASSQGRGPSSRQPQHF.

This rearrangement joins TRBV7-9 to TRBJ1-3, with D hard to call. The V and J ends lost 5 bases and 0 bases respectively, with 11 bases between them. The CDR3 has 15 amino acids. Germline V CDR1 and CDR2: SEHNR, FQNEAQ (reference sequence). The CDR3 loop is CASSTGAFSGNTIYF. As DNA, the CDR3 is TGTGCCAGCAGCACTGGTGCCTTCTCTGGAAACACCATATATTTT.

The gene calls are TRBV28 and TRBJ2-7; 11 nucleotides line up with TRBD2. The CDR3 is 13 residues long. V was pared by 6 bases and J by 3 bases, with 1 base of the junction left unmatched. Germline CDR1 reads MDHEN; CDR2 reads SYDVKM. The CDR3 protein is CASRTSGNYEQYF. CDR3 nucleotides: TGTGCCAGCAGGACTAGCGGGAACTACGAGCAGTACTTC.